This T cell receptor (beta chain) was recovered during a study of identifying expanded T cells in peripheral blood. Points from the study as a whole: Over about two and four weeks, about 16 and 19 clones changed, versus around 1.3 between replicates. Across healthy donors, higher total template counts meant significantly greater approximately two-week count variance.

Remarks on this clone: What it binds is unknown.

Clones were read by immunoSEQ multiplex PCR, and TCRdb kept only the in-frame ones, dropping some. The sample records approximately 97,000 clones, roughly 88% being singletons. J lost 4 bases, V lost 5 bases, and 24 bases had no gene match. The CDR3 runs to 22 residues. Germline V gene lookup returns CDR1 ENHRY and CDR2 SYGVKD. The chain couples TRBV10-3 to TRBJ2-1, with TRBD2 matching over 12 bases. This clonotype was sampled from a person aged 18 to 75 in good health. Sequenced sample: blood. CDR3 nucleotide sequence: TGTGCCATCAGTAACAAAGGAAATGGACTAGCGGGAACCGCCACTAATTACAATGAGCAGTTCTTC. Translated: CAISNKGNGLAGTATNYNEQFF.